This T cell receptor beta chain was recorded in a study of early T cells in non-severe SARS-CoV-2 infection. As for the study in general: Whole-blood bulk RNA, unsorted, was sequenced, and chains were unpaired. Study-level findings and limits: The matching step, a VDJdb search, favored anti-spike CD8 responses and missed private and CD4 specificities.

Trimming shortened V by 0 bases and J by 0 bases, and 8 bases separated the two germline ends. This CDR3 region has 16 residues. The germline V gene encodes CDR1 LGHNA and CDR2 YSLEER. This clonotype was observed a handful of times. Its antigen is not known. Individually, cDNA molecules had unique molecular identifiers attached to them. MiXCR was run by TCRdb on the 5' RACE reads, yielding one entry per CDR3 protein. The sample records roughly 54,000 distinct CDR3 sequences, around 8% being singletons. Sequenced material: whole blood, taken at baseline. The clonotype comes from an adult who was a healthcare worker with PCR-confirmed SARS-CoV-2 infection or an uninfected control (not recorded which). The chain employs TRBV4-3 and TRBJ1-4; D ambiguous. The CDR3: CASSQDVRATNEKLFF. The CDR3 nucleotides read TGCGCCAGCAGCCAAGATGTCAGAGCAACTAATGAAAAACTGTTTTTT.